There are a few counts of the clone carrying this T cell receptor (beta chain). What it binds is not known. Via MiXCR, TCRdb re-called the 5' RACE reads, giving one row per CDR3 protein. The sample has roughly 570,000 distinct CDR3 sequences, 9.5% to 10% seen once. These data are taken from a study of identical twins. General study points: With beta out-of-frame sequences, excess sharing by twins was weaker. In drawing conclusions, the study used cross-sectional statistical analysis and did not follow the same donors.

The CDR3 has 15 residues. The germline V and J ends were trimmed by 5 bases and 8 bases, with 18 bases remaining between them. The germline V gene encodes CDR1 MNHEY and CDR2 SVGEGT. The data also belong to a second study, concerning yellow fever vaccine responses in identical twins.

The receptor comes from a woman under 30 in good health. This chain connects TRBV6-2 or TRBV6-3 to TRBJ2-2; perhaps D is TRBD1 or TRBD2 (5 bases each). Sequenced material: PBMCs. This chain's CDR3 is CASSTGPQKRGELFF. The CDR3 DNA follows: TGTGCCAGCAGTACGGGACCTCAAAAAAGGGGGGAGCTGTTTTTT.